This is a list of T cell receptor beta chains from one sample in a study of T cell responses to AZD1222 COVID-19 vaccine. Data came from immunoSEQ multiplex PCR; TCRdb stores just in-frame clones and leaves some out. The repertoire has about 88,000 clones, about nine tenths of them found once; the top ten carry 5.4%. The sample consisted of peripheral blood, taken 28 days after the second AZD1222 dose. The receptors were gathered from an adult who received the AZD1222 COVID-19 vaccine. Both conserved end residues are part of each CDR3. A D gene is named only where the DNA matches it firmly. Some rows have no size entry. The others give once, few or many, or a class for an expanded clone.

V gene: TRBV7-9
CDR3 length: 19
clone size: .
J gene: TRBJ1-3
D gene: TRBD1
CDR3 DNA: TGTGCCAGCAGCGCCATCTTAATTCGACAGGGGCCCTCTGGAAACACCATATATTTT
CDR3 protein: CASSAILIRQGPSGNTIYF

V gene: TRBV3-1/TRBV3-2
CDR3 length: 17
clone size: .
J gene: TRBJ2-3
D gene: TRBD2
CDR3 DNA: TGTGCCAGCGGGCGGACTAGCGGGGTCCCTAGCACAGATACGCAGTATTTT
CDR3 protein: CASGRTSGVPSTDTQYF

V gene: TRBV7-9
CDR3 length: 17
clone size: .
J gene: TRBJ2-3
D gene: TRBD2
CDR3 DNA: TGTGCCAGCAGCTCCGGGACTAGCGGGGTTAGCACAGATACGCAGTATTTT
CDR3 protein: CASSSGTSGVSTDTQYF

V gene: TRBV19
CDR3 length: 18
clone size: .
J gene: TRBJ1-1
D gene: .
CDR3 DNA: TGTGCCAGTATCCCATTCCCCGCCGACAGGCCCATGAACACTGAAGCTTTCTTT
CDR3 protein: CASIPFPADRPMNTEAFF

V gene: TRBV18
CDR3 length: 14
clone size: .
J gene: TRBJ1-2
D gene: .
CDR3 DNA: TGTGCCAGCTCACCGCCCGGGGATGGCTATGGCTACACCTTC
CDR3 protein: CASSPPGDGYGYTF

V gene: TRBV7-2
CDR3 length: 15
clone size: .
J gene: TRBJ2-3
D gene: TRBD2
CDR3 DNA: TGTGCCAGCAGCTTGGGCGGGGGGGCCGGAGATACGCAGTATTTT
CDR3 protein: CASSLGGGAGDTQYF

V gene: TRBV28
CDR3 length: 14
clone size: once
J gene: TRBJ2-7
D gene: .
CDR3 DNA: TGTGCCAGCAGGTCCTCCTCTACCGAATACGAGCAGTACTTC
CDR3 protein: CASRSSSTEYEQYF

V gene: TRBV27
CDR3 length: 16
clone size: once
J gene: TRBJ1-4
D gene: .
CDR3 DNA: TGTGCCAGCAGTTCAGGGACTTTTTATTCGGGTGAAAAACTGTTTTTT
CDR3 protein: CASSSGTFYSGEKLFF

V gene: TRBV5-1
CDR3 length: 14
clone size: .
J gene: TRBJ1-2
D gene: TRBD1
CDR3 DNA: TGCGCCAGCACTGGGGGACAGGGAGTCTATGGCTACACCTTC
CDR3 protein: CASTGGQGVYGYTF

V gene: TRBV3-1/TRBV3-2
CDR3 length: 15
clone size: .
J gene: TRBJ2-7
D gene: .
CDR3 DNA: TGTGCCAGCAGCCACCAAGGGGCCTTCATCTACGAGCAGTACTTC
CDR3 protein: CASSHQGAFIYEQYF

V gene: TRBV4-1
CDR3 length: 17
clone size: .
J gene: TRBJ2-1
D gene: TRBD2
CDR3 DNA: TGCGCCAGCAGCCAAGATCGGCTAGCGGGGTCAAGCGGTGAGCAGTTCTTC
CDR3 protein: CASSQDRLAGSSGEQFF

V gene: TRBV10-3
CDR3 length: 17
clone size: .
J gene: TRBJ1-3
D gene: .
CDR3 DNA: TGTGCCATCAGTGCCCGGGACGTGAGATTCTCTGGAAACACCATATATTTT
CDR3 protein: CAISARDVRFSGNTIYF

V gene: TRBV6-9
CDR3 length: 14
clone size: .
J gene: TRBJ1-6
D gene: TRBD1
CDR3 DNA: TGTGCCAGCAGGTTATACAGGGGAGGATCACCCCTCCACTTT
CDR3 protein: CASRLYRGGSPLHF

V gene: TRBV7-9
CDR3 length: 15
clone size: .
J gene: TRBJ2-7
D gene: .
CDR3 DNA: TGTGCCAGCAGCTTAGGACCCTTGATAGCCTACGAGCAGTACTTC
CDR3 protein: CASSLGPLIAYEQYF

V gene: TRBV6-2/TRBV6-3
CDR3 length: 13
clone size: .
J gene: TRBJ1-1
D gene: .
CDR3 DNA: TGTGCCAGCAGTTTCGCAAAAGGCACTGAAGCTTTCTTT
CDR3 protein: CASSFAKGTEAFF

V gene: TRBV4-3
CDR3 length: 18
clone size: .
J gene: TRBJ1-4
D gene: TRBD1
CDR3 DNA: TGCGCCAGCAGCCCCTGGACAGGGAATCCCTTAACTAATGAAAAACTGTTTTTT
CDR3 protein: CASSPWTGNPLTNEKLFF

V gene: TRBV12-3/TRBV12-4
CDR3 length: 13
clone size: .
J gene: TRBJ2-2
D gene: .
CDR3 DNA: TGTGCCAGCAGGCCCGACAACACCGGGGAGCTGTTTTTT
CDR3 protein: CASRPDNTGELFF

V gene: TRBV3-1/TRBV3-2
CDR3 length: 16
clone size: once
J gene: TRBJ1-5
D gene: .
CDR3 DNA: TGTGCCAGCAGCCAAGGGCCCTCCGGTTCGAATCAGCCCCAGCATTTT
CDR3 protein: CASSQGPSGSNQPQHF

V gene: TRBV14
CDR3 length: 14
clone size: .
J gene: TRBJ1-2
D gene: .
CDR3 DNA: TGTGCCAGCAGCCCCCTTTTCGGGCCAGTAGGCTACACCTTC
CDR3 protein: CASSPLFGPVGYTF

V gene: TRBV5-6
CDR3 length: 14
clone size: once
J gene: TRBJ1-3
D gene: .
CDR3 DNA: TGTGCCAGCAGCTTGGGACGGAGGGGAAACACCATATATTTT
CDR3 protein: CASSLGRRGNTIYF

V gene: TRBV4-1
CDR3 length: 14
clone size: few
J gene: TRBJ2-4
D gene: .
CDR3 DNA: TGCGCCAGCAGCCAGGGGGGCGGCAGGGACATTCAGTACTTC
CDR3 protein: CASSQGGGRDIQYF

V gene: TRBV28
CDR3 length: 15
clone size: .
J gene: TRBJ1-6
D gene: TRBD1
CDR3 DNA: TGTGCCAGCAGTTTAACAACAGGGGGTGGTTCACCCCTCCACTTT
CDR3 protein: CASSLTTGGGSPLHF

V gene: TRBV30
CDR3 length: 15
clone size: .
J gene: TRBJ1-1
D gene: .
CDR3 DNA: TGTGCCTGGAGTCCAGGGGTTAGCGTAAAGACTGAAGCTTTCTTT
CDR3 protein: CAWSPGVSVKTEAFF

V gene: TRBV15
CDR3 length: 15
clone size: .
J gene: TRBJ1-1
D gene: .
CDR3 DNA: TGTGCCACCAGCAGAGATTACGGAGAGGCCACTGAAGCTTTCTTT
CDR3 protein: CATSRDYGEATEAFF

V gene: TRBV30
CDR3 length: 14
clone size: .
J gene: TRBJ1-6
D gene: .
CDR3 DNA: TGTGCCTGGATAACCGGAAAGAGCAATTCACCCCTCCACTTT
CDR3 protein: CAWITGKSNSPLHF

V gene: TRBV7-8
CDR3 length: 14
clone size: .
J gene: TRBJ1-1
D gene: .
CDR3 DNA: TGTGCCAGCAGCTTAGAGGGGGGGCTCACTGAAGCTTTCTTT
CDR3 protein: CASSLEGGLTEAFF

V gene: TRBV7-9
CDR3 length: 14
clone size: .
J gene: TRBJ2-7
D gene: .
CDR3 DNA: TGTGCCAGCAGCTTAATGGCGGGAAACTACGAGCAGTACTTC
CDR3 protein: CASSLMAGNYEQYF

V gene: TRBV7-2
CDR3 length: 16
clone size: few
J gene: TRBJ2-2
D gene: .
CDR3 DNA: TGTGCCAGCAGCTTTTCCGGGGCGTCGGGCACCGGGGAGCTGTTTTTT
CDR3 protein: CASSFSGASGTGELFF

V gene: TRBV10-3
CDR3 length: 14
clone size: .
J gene: TRBJ1-1
D gene: TRBD1
CDR3 DNA: TGTGCCATCCTCCCATTTCTTGACAGGGGTAAAGCTTTCTTT
CDR3 protein: CAILPFLDRGKAFF

V gene: TRBV4-1
CDR3 length: 13
clone size: .
J gene: TRBJ2-3
D gene: .
CDR3 DNA: TGCGCCAGCAGCCAAATGGGTCTGGGCCTGCAGTATTTT
CDR3 protein: CASSQMGLGLQYF

V gene: TRBV6-2/TRBV6-3
CDR3 length: 13
clone size: .
J gene: TRBJ1-1
D gene: .
CDR3 DNA: TGTGCCAGCAGTTACGTAGGCCAGGGTGAAGCTTTCTTT
CDR3 protein: CASSYVGQGEAFF

V gene: TRBV19
CDR3 length: 16
clone size: .
J gene: TRBJ2-4
D gene: TRBD2
CDR3 DNA: TGTGCCAGTAGTATCGGGGGGGGAGCGGCCAAAAACATTCAGTACTTC
CDR3 protein: CASSIGGGAAKNIQYF

V gene: TRBV10-3
CDR3 length: 13
clone size: .
J gene: TRBJ1-1
D gene: TRBD1
CDR3 DNA: TGTGCCATCAGGGAGGACAGGGGCCCTGAAGCTTTCTTT
CDR3 protein: CAIREDRGPEAFF

V gene: TRBV9
CDR3 length: 15
clone size: .
J gene: TRBJ1-2
D gene: .
CDR3 DNA: TGTGCCAGCAGCGTAGACCCGGGACGGGTAAATGGCTACACCTTC
CDR3 protein: CASSVDPGRVNGYTF

V gene: TRBV5-4
CDR3 length: 14
clone size: .
J gene: TRBJ1-2
D gene: .
CDR3 DNA: TGTGCCAGCAGTCCCGGGGTAGAAGGCTATGGCTACACCTTC
CDR3 protein: CASSPGVEGYGYTF

V gene: TRBV29-1
CDR3 length: 14
clone size: .
J gene: TRBJ2-1
D gene: .
CDR3 DNA: TGCAGCGCCCTTGGGCGGAGCTCCTACAATGAGCAGTTCTTC
CDR3 protein: CSALGRSSYNEQFF